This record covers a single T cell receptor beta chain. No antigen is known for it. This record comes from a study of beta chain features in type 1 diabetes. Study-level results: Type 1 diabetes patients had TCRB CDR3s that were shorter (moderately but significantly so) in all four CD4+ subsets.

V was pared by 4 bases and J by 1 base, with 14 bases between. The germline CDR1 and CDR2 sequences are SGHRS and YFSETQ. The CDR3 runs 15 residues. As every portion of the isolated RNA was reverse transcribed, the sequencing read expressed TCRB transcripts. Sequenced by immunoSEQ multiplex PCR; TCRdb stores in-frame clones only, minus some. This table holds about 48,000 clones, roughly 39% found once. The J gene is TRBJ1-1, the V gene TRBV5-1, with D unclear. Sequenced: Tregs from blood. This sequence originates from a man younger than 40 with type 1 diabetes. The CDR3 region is CASSPEDSGNTEAFF. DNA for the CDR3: TGCGCCAGCAGCCCCGAGGACTCGGGGAACACTGAAGCTTTCTTT. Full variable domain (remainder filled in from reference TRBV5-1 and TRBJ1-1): KAGVTQTPRYLIKTRGQQVTLSCSPISGHRSVSWYQQTPGQGLQFLFEYFSETQRNKGNFPGRFSGRQFSNSRSEMNVSTLELGDSALYLCASSPEDSGNTEAFFGQGTRLTVV.